This T cell receptor beta chain comes out of a study of blood T cell repertoires in COVID-19 (dated by TCRdb to about 2020). Some background on the complete study: Samples covering the acute and convalescent phases of COVID-19 were provided by collaborators in the United States, Italy and Spain. Deeply sampled blood TCRbeta repertoires from subjects exposed to, actively infected with, or recovered from COVID-19 were included in the dataset. Samples were obtained from the ongoing ImmuneRACE study (first 160 participants) and from approximately 1,200 subjects provided by 6 global collaborators. The material from the prospective study consisted of cDNA or gDNA derived from T cells, B-cell-depleted T cells, or PBMCs. Sample metadata almost always included a de-identified subject ID, COVID-19 status, age in years and sex. A freely available public database, intended as a resource for researchers studying the immune response to SARS-CoV-2, is where the repertoires were released. HLA class I and class II types, where available, came from metadata supplied by the sample provider rather than from assay-based typing. What the work shows at the level of the full study, not this receptor alone: Clinical and demographic metadata were provided uncurated, with the amount varying by source and participant.

Points on this clone: Its recognized antigen is unknown. No quality values exist for individual bases; no much larger clone is one base distant.

Whole blood was collected in K2EDTA tubes by collaborating institutions according to the institutions' own protocols. For TCRbeta analysis, collaborator samples were shipped as frozen whole blood, as isolated PBMCs, or as DNA extracted from either sample type. TCRbeta CDR3 regions were amplified from genomic DNA using the immunoSEQ Assay, a bias-controlled multiplex PCR. The original methods were these. The number of nucleated cells in each sample was estimated from the amplification of reference gene primers within the assay. Sequence reads were collapsed and filtered to measure the absolute abundance of every unique TCRbeta CDR3 rearrangement. Productive Simpson clonality was computed per sample as the square root of Simpson's diversity index over productive rearrangements. The immuneACCESS repertoire file appears here via TCRdb, limited to in-frame rearrangements. These files lack a portion of the clones; in checked studies, under half of the deficit traces to unresolved V genes, and the cause of the others is not known. V and J calls plus clone size are reproduced from that table; the DNA served to infer D and trimming. This sample has around 97,000 clones in its table, and around nine tenths of those were observed once. The top ten clones comprise approximately 15% of the sample.

CDR1 and CDR2 (LNHDA, SQIVND) derive from the germline V gene (reference sequence). Reading from cysteine to phenylalanine, the CDR3 counts 15 amino acids. Solely the CDR3 DNA is kept, with 45 bases framed from the first base. V is cut back by 7 bases and J by 3 bases, with 8 bases in the junction unmatched. The sequencing sample was made of peripheral blood. Recombination linked TRBV19 to TRBJ1-5, with TRBD1 identical over 8 junction bases. This TCR was recovered from a human donor in a cohort sampled during active COVID-19. The CDR3: CASTLGDRPNQPQHF. Here is the DNA: TGTGCCAGTACCCTCGGGGACAGGCCCAATCAGCCCCAGCATTTT.